This T cell receptor beta chain was captured in a study of T-cell memory formation after mild COVID-19. Study context: For the most part, TCR clusters were specific to one donor.

Trimming stripped 2 bases from V and 2 bases from J, with 7 bases between. The CDR3 loop spans 13 amino acids. Germline CDR1 is SGHRS and CDR2 is YFSETQ. Whole-study findings and limits: Clones contracting across day 15 to 85 had a balanced CD4/CD8 profile; later expanding clones leaned CD4+. For second-wave clones that peaked at day 37, SARS-CoV-2 specificity went unverified.

Libraries for TCRalpha and TCRbeta carried sample barcodes and unique molecular identifiers via 5'RACE. TCRdb reprocessed the 5' RACE reads via MiXCR and lists one record per CDR3 protein. The profile shows a few hundred thousand distinct CDR3 sequences, 15% to 20% of them singletons. Turning to this clonotype: What it binds is unknown.

Sequenced input: PBMCs or a T cell subset sorted from them (not recorded which). The sequence derives from a man between 18 and 29 years old who had mild COVID-19 (a few samples of this study predate the infection). Cell type and time point are not known. The gene calls are TRBV5-1 and TRBJ2-5; D uncertain. The CDR3 sequence is CASSFPEQETQYF. The DNA for the CDR3 is TGCGCCAGCAGCTTTCCTGAACAAGAGACCCAGTACTTC.